This is a list of T cell receptor beta chains from one sample in a study of tumor-infiltrating lymphocytes in primary liver carcinoma. In TCRdb, the multiplex PCR reads were re-called with MiXCR into one record per CDR3 protein. The table has about 310,000 distinct CDR3 sequences, more than 55% seen once. The sequenced sample was peripheral blood. These receptors originate from a woman under 40 with primary liver carcinoma and hepatitis B virus infection. CDR3s include the opening cysteine and the closing phenylalanine or tryptophan. D genes are given only for firm matches. Rows may omit the clone size; those that give it use once, few, many or a size class.

j_call | v_call | d_call | clone_size | cdr3_nt | cdr3_aa
TRBJ1-6 | TRBV5-1 | TRBD1 | - | TGCGCCAGCAGCTTGCCAGGGGGGAATTCACCCCTCCACTTT | CASSLPGGNSPLHF
TRBJ2-7 | TRBV11-2 | TRBD2 | - | TGTGCCAGCAGCTGGGGGGGAGACTACGAGCAGTACTTC | CASSWGGDYEQYF
TRBJ1-3 | TRBV28 | - | few | TGTGCCAGCAGAGGGTTCTCTGGAAACACCATATATTTT | CASRGFSGNTIYF
TRBJ1-5 | TRBV13 | TRBD1 | - | TGTGCCAGCAGTCGACAGGGGAAAGGTCAGCCCCAGCATTTT | CASSRQGKGQPQHF
TRBJ1-1 | TRBV14 | - | - | TGTGCCAGCAGCCAAAATTGGTCGGCTGAAGCTTTCTTT | CASSQNWSAEAFF
TRBJ2-1 | TRBV6-2/TRBV6-3 | TRBD2 | - | TGTGCCAGCAGTTACCTGAGGCTAGCGGGACCGGCAACCTACAATGAGCAGTTCTTC | CASSYLRLAGPATYNEQFF
TRBJ2-3 | TRBV5-1 | TRBD1 | - | TGCGCCAGCACCGGGACAGGGAACCCAGATACGCAGTATTTT | CASTGTGNPDTQYF
TRBJ2-1 | TRBV12-3/TRBV12-4 | - | once | - | CASSLVGVGQGSYNERFF
TRBJ2-7 | TRBV28 | TRBD2 | few | TGTGCCAGCAGTTTGTCCGCTAGCGGGAGCTACGAGCAGTACTTC | CASSLSASGSYEQYF
TRBJ1-6 | TRBV6-2/TRBV6-3 | - | - | TGTGCCAGCAGCCGATATCAGGGAAAGGCCAATTCACCCCTCCACTTT | CASSRYQGKANSPLHF
TRBJ2-1 | TRBV11-2 | TRBD2 | many | TGTGCCAGCAGCTCACAACTAGCGGACGAGCAGTTCTTC | CASSSQLADEQFF
TRBJ2-1 | TRBV11-1 | - | - | TGTGCCAGCATCACCCGGGATCTCAGCGAGCGGTTCTTC | CASITRDLSERFF
TRBJ1-1 | TRBV4-1 | - | - | TGCGCCAGCAGCCTCTACTTCCAGGCTATTCCTGAAGCTTTCTTT | CASSLYFQAIPEAFF
TRBJ2-2 | TRBV4-1 | - | - | TGCGCCAGCAACAAAGGAGGAGGGACCTTGCTCGCCGGGGAGCTGTTTTTT | CASNKGGGTLLAGELFF
TRBJ2-2 | TRBV6-6 | - | few | TGTGCCAGCAGTACCGGGGGGAACACCGGGGAGCTGTTTTTT | CASSTGGNTGELFF